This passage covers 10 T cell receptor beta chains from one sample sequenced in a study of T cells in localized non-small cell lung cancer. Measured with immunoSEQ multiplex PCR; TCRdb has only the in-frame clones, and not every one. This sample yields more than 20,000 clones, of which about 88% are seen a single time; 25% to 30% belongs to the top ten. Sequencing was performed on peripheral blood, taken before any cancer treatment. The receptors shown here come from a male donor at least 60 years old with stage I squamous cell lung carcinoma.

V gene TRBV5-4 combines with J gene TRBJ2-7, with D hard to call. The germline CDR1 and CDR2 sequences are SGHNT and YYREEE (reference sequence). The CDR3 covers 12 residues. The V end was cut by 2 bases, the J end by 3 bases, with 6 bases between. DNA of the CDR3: TGTGCCAGCAGCTTTGGCATCTACGAGCAGTACTTC. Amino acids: CASSFGIYEQYF.

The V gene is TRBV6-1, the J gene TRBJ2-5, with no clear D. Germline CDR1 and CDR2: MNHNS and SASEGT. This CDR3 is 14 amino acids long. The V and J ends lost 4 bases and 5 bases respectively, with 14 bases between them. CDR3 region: CASSALRLEETQYF. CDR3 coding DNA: TGTGCCAGCAGTGCCCTAAGGTTAGAGGAGACCCAGTACTTC.

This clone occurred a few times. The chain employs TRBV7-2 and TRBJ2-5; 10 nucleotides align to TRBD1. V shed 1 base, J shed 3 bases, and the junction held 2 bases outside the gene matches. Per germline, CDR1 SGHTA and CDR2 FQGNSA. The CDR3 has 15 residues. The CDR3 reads CASSLEGTGEETQYF. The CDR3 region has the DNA TGTGCCAGCAGCTTAGAGGGGACAGGGGAAGAGACCCAGTACTTC.

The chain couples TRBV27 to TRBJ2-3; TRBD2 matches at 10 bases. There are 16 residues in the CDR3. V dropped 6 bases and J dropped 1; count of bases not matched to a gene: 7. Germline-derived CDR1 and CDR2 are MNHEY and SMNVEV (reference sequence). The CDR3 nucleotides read TGTGCCAGCAGGGGGATCCTAGCGGGGGGCACAGATACGCAGTATTTT. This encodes CASRGILAGGTDTQYF.

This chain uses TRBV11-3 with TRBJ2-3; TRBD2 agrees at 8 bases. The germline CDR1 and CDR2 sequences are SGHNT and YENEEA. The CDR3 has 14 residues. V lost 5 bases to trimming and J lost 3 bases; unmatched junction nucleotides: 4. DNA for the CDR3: TGTGCCAGCAGCGGAAGCGGGAGTACAGATACGCAGTATTTT. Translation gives CASSGSGSTDTQYF.

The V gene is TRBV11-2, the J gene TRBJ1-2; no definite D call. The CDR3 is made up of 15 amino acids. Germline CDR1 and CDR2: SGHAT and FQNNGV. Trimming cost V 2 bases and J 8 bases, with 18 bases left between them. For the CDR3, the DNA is TGTGCCAGCAGCTTATGGGTAGGAAGCCCAGGCGGCTACACCTTC. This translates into CASSLWVGSPGGYTF.

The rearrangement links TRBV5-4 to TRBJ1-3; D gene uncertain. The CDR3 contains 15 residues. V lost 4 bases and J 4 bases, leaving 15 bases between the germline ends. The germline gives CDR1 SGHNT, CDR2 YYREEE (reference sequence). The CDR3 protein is CASSDGRTVGNTIYF. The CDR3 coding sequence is TGTGCCAGCAGCGACGGAAGGACCGTAGGAAACACCATATATTTT.

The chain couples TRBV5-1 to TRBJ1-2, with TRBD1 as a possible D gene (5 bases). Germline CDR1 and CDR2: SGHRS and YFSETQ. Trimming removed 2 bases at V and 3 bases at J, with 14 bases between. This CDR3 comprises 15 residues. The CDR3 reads CASSLGWGQYYGYTF. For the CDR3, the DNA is TGCGCCAGCAGCTTAGGGTGGGGCCAATACTATGGCTACACCTTC.

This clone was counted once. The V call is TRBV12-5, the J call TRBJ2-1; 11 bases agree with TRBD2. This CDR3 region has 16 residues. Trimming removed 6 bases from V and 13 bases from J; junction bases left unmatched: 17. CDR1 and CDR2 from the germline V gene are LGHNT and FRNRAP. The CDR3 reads CASGPGRLAGGGEQFF. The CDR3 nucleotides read TGTGCTAGTGGCCCCGGGCGGCTAGCGGGAGGAGGGGAACAGTTCTTC.

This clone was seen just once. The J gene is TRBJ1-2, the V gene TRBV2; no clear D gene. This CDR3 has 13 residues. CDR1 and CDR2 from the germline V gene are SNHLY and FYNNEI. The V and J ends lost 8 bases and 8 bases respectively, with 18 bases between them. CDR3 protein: CASALRERNGYTF. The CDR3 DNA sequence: TGTGCCAGCGCTCTTCGGGAAAGGAACGGCTACACCTTC.